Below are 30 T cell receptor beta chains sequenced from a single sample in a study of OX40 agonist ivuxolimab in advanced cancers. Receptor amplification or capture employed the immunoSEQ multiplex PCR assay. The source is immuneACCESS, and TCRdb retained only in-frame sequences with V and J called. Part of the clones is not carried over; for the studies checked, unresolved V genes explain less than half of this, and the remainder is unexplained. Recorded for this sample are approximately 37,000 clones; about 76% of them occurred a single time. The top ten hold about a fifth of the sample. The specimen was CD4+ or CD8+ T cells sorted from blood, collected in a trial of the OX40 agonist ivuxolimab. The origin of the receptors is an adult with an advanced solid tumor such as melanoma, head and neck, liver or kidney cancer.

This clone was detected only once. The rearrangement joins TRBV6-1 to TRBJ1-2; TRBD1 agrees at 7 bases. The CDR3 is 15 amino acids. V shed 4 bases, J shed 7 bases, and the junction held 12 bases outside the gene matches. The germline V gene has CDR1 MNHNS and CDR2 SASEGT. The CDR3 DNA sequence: TGTGCCAGCAGTGTGATTGGGGACAGTCTCTTTGGCTACACCTTC. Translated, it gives CASSVIGDSLFGYTF.

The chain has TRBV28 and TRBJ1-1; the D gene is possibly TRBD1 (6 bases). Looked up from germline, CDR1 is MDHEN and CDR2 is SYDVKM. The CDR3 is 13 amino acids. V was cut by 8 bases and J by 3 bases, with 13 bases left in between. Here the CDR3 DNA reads TGTGCCAGCCCCGGTGCAGGGGACACTGAAGCTTTCTTT. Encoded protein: CASPGAGDTEAFF.

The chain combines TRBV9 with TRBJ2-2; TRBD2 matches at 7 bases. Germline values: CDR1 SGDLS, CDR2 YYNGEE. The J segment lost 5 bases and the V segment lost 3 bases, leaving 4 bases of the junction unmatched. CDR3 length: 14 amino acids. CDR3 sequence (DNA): TGTGCCAGCAGCGAGACTAGCTTGACCGGGGAGCTGTTTTTT. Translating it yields CASSETSLTGELFF. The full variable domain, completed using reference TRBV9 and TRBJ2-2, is DSGVTQTPKHLITATGQRVTLRCSPRSGDLSVYWYQQSLDQGLQFLIQYYNGEERAKGNILERFSAQQFPDLHSELNLSSLELGDSALYFCASSETSLTGELFFGEGSRLTVL.

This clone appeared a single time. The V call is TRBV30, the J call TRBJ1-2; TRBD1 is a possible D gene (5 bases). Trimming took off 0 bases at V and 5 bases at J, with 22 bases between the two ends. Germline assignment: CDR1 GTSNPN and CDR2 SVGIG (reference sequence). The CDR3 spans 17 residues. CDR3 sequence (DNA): TGTGCCTGGAGTGTACGGTTCGCAGGACAAAAGAATTATGGCTACACCTTC. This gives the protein CAWSVRFAGQKNYGYTF.

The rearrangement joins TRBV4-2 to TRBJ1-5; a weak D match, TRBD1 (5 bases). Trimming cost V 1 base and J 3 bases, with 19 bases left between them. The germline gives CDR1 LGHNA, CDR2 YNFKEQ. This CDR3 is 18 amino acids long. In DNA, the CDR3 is TGTGCCAGCAGCCAAGTAATGGGGACGAGGGATGACAATCAGCCCCAGCATTTT. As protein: CASSQVMGTRDDNQPQHF.

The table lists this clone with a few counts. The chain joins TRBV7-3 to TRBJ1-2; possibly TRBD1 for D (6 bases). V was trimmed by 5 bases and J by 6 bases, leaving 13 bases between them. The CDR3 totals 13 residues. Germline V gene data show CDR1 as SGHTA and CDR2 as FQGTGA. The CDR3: CASSPQGGDGYTF. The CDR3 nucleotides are TGTGCCAGCAGCCCCCAAGGGGGGGATGGCTACACCTTC.

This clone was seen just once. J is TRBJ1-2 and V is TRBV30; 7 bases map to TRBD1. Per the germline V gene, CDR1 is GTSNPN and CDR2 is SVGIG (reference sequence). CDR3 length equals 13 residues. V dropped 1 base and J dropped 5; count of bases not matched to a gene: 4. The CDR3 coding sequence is TGTGCCTGGAGTGACAGGGGACAATATGGCTACACCTTC. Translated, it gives CAWSDRGQYGYTF.

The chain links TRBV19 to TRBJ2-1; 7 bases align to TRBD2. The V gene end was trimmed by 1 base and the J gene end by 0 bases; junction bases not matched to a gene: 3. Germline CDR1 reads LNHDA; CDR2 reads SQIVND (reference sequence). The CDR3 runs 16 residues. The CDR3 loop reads CASSIVGGGSYNEQFF. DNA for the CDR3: TGTGCCAGTAGTATAGTGGGGGGGGGCTCCTACAATGAGCAGTTCTTC.

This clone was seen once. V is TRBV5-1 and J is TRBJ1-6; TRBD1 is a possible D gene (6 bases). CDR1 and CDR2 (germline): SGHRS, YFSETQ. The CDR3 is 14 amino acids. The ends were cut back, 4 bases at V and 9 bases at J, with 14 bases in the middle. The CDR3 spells CASSDQGWTSPLHF. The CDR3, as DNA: TGCGCCAGCAGCGATCAGGGGTGGACTTCACCCCTCCACTTT.

The CDR3 coding sequence is TGTGCCAGCGGCCTCTCTAGGACAGGAGAACGTTGGGCAACTAATGAAAAACTGTTTTTT. It is translated as CASGLSRTGERWATNEKLFF. The chain employs TRBV9 and TRBJ1-4, with 7 bases matching TRBD1. The CDR3 totals 20 residues. Germline trimming cut 7 bases from V and 0 bases from J; bases unmatched to any gene: 21. Germline CDR1 reads SGDLS; CDR2 reads YYNGEE.

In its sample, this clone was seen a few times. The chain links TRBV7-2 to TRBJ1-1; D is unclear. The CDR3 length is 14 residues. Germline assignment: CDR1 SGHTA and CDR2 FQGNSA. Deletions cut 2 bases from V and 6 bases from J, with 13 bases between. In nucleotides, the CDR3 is TGTGCCAGCAGCTTAAATCAAGGGCTATCTGAAGCTTTCTTT. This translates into CASSLNQGLSEAFF.

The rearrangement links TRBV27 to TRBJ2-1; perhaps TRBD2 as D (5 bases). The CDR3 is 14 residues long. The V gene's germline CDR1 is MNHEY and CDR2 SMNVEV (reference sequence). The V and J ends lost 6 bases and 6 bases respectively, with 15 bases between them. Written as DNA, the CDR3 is TGTGCCAGCAGGAGCGGATGGCCAGGCAATGAGCAGTTCTTC. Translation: CASRSGWPGNEQFF.

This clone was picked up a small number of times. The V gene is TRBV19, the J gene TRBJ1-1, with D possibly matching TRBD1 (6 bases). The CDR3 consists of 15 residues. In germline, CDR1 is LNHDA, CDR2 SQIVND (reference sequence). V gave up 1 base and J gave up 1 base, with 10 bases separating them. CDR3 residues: CASSIGGASNTEAFF. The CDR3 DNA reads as TGTGCCAGTAGTATAGGGGGGGCTTCGAACACTGAAGCTTTCTTT. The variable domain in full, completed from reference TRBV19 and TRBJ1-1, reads DGGITQSPKYLFRKEGQNVTLSCEQNLNHDAMYWYRQDPGQGLRLIYYSQIVNDFQKGDIAEGYSVSREKKESFPLTVTSAQKNPTAFYLCASSIGGASNTEAFFGQGTRLTVV.

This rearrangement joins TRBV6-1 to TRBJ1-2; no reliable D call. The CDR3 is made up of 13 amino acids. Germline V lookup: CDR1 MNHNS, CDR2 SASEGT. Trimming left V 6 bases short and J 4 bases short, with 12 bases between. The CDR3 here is CASRRLLLYGYTF. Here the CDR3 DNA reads TGTGCCAGCAGGCGGCTCCTCCTCTATGGCTACACCTTC.

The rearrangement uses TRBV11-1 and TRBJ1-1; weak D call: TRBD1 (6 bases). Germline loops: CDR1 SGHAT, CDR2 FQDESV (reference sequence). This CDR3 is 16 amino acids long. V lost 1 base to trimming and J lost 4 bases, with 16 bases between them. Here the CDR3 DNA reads TGTGCCAGCAGCTTAGAGGCCGGCAGGGGTTCCACTGAAGCTTTCTTT. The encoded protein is CASSLEAGRGSTEAFF.

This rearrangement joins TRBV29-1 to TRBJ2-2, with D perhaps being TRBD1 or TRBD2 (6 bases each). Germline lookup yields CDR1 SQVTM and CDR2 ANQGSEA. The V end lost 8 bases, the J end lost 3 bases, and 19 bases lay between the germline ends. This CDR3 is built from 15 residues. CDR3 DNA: TGCAGCACTGGGGGGACGGGGGCACACACCGGGGAGCTGTTTTTT. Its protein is CSTGGTGAHTGELFF.

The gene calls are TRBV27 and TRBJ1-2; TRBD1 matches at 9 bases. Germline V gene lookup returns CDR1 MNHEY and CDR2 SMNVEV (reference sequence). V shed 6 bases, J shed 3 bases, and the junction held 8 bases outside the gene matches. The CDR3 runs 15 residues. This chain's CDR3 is CASREPGTGHYGYTF. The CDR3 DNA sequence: TGTGCCAGCAGGGAACCCGGGACAGGGCACTATGGCTACACCTTC.

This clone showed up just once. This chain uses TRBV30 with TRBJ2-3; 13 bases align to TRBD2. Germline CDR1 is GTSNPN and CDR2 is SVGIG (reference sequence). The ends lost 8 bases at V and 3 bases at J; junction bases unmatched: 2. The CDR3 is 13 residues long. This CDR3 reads CATSGGATDTQYF. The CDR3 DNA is TGTGCCACTAGCGGGGGGGCTACAGATACGCAGTATTTT.

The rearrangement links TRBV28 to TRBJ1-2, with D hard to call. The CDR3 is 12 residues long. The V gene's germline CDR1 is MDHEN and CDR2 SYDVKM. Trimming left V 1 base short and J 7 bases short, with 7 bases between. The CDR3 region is CASSLYRAGYTF. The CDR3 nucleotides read TGTGCCAGCAGTTTATATAGGGCTGGCTACACCTTC.

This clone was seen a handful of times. The CDR3 here is CASSEQGSYGYTF. The DNA of the CDR3 is TGTGCCAGCAGTGAACAGGGGAGCTATGGCTACACCTTC. V gene TRBV2 combines with J gene TRBJ1-2; D possibly corresponds to TRBD1 (6 bases). The CDR3 runs to 13 residues. Trimming removed 2 bases at V and 4 bases at J, with 8 bases between. From germline, CDR1 is SNHLY and CDR2 FYNNEI.

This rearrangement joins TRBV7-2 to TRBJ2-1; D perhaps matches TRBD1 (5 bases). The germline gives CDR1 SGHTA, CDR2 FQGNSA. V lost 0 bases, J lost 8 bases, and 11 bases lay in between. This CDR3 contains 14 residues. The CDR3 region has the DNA TGTGCCAGCAGCTTAGCCTCAGGGTTTGATGAGCAGTTCTTC. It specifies CASSLASGFDEQFF.

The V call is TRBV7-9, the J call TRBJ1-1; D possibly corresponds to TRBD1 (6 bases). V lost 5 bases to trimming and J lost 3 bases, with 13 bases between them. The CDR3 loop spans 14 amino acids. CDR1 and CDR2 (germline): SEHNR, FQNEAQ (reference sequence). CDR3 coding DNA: TGTGCCAGCAGCGTAGGGGGGGTAGACACTGAAGCTTTCTTT. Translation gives CASSVGGVDTEAFF.

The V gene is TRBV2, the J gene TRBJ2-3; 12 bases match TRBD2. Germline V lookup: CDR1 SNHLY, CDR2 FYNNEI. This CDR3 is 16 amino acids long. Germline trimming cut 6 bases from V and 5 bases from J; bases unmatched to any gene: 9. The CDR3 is CASRGLAGKTGDTQYF. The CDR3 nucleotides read TGTGCCAGCAGGGGACTAGCGGGTAAAACGGGAGATACGCAGTATTTT.

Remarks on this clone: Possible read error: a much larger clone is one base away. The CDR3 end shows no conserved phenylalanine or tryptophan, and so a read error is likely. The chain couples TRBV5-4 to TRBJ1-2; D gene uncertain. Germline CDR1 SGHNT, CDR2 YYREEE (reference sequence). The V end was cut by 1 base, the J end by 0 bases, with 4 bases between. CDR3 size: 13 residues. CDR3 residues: CASSLSANYGYTL. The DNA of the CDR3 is TGTGCCAGCAGCTTGTCGGCTAACTATGGCTACACCCTC.

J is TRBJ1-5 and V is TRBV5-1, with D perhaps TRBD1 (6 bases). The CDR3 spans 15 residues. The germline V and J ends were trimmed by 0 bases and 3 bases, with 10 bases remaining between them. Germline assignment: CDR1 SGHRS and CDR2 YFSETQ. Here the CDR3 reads CASSLADSFNQPQHF. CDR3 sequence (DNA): TGCGCCAGCAGCTTGGCGGACAGTTTCAATCAGCCCCAGCATTTT.

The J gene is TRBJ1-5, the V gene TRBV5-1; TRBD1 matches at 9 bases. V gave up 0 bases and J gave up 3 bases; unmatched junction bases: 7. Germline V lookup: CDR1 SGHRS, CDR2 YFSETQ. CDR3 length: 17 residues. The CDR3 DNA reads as TGCGCCAGCAGCTTGGGTTCTCGGACAGGGGTCAATCAGCCCCAGCATTTT. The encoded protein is CASSLGSRTGVNQPQHF.

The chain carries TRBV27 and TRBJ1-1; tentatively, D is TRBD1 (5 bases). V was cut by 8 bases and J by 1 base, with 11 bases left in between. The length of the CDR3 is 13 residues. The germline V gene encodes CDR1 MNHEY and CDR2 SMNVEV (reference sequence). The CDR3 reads CASFLRGNTEAFF. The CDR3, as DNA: TGTGCCAGCTTCTTAAGGGGGAACACTGAAGCTTTCTTT.

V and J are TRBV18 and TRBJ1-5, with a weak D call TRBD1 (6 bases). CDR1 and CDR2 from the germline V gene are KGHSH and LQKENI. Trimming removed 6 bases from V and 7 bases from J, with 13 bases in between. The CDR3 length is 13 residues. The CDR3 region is CASSDAGDQPQHF. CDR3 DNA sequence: TGTGCCAGCTCGGACGCAGGGGACCAGCCCCAGCATTTT.

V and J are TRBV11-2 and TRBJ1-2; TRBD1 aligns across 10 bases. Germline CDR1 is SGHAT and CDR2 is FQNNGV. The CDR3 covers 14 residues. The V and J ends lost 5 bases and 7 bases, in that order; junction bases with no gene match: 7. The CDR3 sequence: CASSLVRDRGGYTF. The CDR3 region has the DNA TGTGCCAGCAGCCTAGTCCGGGACAGGGGTGGCTACACCTTC.

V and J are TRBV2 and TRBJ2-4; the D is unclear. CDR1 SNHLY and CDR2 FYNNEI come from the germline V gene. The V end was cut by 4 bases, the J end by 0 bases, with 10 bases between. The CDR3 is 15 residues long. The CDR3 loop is CASSAGEIAKNIQYF. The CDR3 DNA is TGTGCCAGCAGTGCCGGTGAGATAGCCAAAAACATTCAGTACTTC.